The 22 T cell receptor beta chains below all came from one sample that was sequenced in a study of blood T cell repertoires in COVID-19. Only in-frame clones appear in the TCRdb table, and some are missing; sequencing was by immunoSEQ multiplex PCR. The sample holds around 200,000 clones, 80% to 90% seen once. Input material: PBMCs or T cells enriched from blood (not recorded which). The receptors come from a man aged 25 to 40 who had recovered from COVID-19.

The chain carries TRBV6-2 or TRBV6-3 and TRBJ2-1, with 9 bases aligning to TRBD2. Germline CDR1 MNHEY, CDR2 SVGEGT. This CDR3 has 19 residues. The J segment lost 0 bases and the V segment lost 0 bases, leaving 9 bases of the junction unmatched. The CDR3 here is CASSYSGLAYQSSYNEQFF. For the CDR3, the DNA is TGTGCCAGCAGTTACTCTGGACTAGCGTACCAGAGCTCCTACAATGAGCAGTTCTTC.

The rearrangement uses TRBV24-1 and TRBJ2-4; the D gene is possibly TRBD1 (6 bases). The CDR3 length is 13 residues. V was cut by 4 bases and J by 9 bases, with 12 bases left in between. Germline V gene lookup returns CDR1 KGHDR and CDR2 SFDVKD. CDR3: CATSETQGSIQYF. CDR3 sequence (DNA): TGTGCCACCAGTGAGACGCAGGGGAGCATTCAGTACTTC.

The rearrangement joins TRBV6-5 to TRBJ2-1, with 9 nucleotides matching TRBD2. Germline CDR1 is MNHEY and CDR2 is SVGAGI. Trimming removed 0 bases from V and 5 bases from J; junction bases left unmatched: 5. This CDR3 contains 16 residues. Here the CDR3 reads CASSYSTTSGNNEQFF. CDR3 DNA sequence: TGTGCCAGCAGTTACTCGACGACTAGCGGCAACAATGAGCAGTTCTTC.

The DNA of the CDR3 is TGTGCCACCAGTGATTTGTCAGACATCTACGAGCAGTACTTC. Translating it yields CATSDLSDIYEQYF. V is TRBV24-1 and J is TRBJ2-7; unclear D gene. V lost 0 bases and J lost 3, with 8 bases in between. The CDR3 runs 14 residues. Per germline, CDR1 KGHDR and CDR2 SFDVKD.

This chain links TRBV5-4 with TRBJ2-1; TRBD2 agrees at 8 bases. Trimming took 4 bases from V and 5 from J; bases not matched to a gene: 11. Germline V CDR1 and CDR2: SGHNT, YYREEE (reference sequence). The CDR3 runs to 16 residues. The CDR3 DNA sequence: TGTGCCAGCAGCCACCCCGGGTCGGGGGGGCACAATGAGCAGTTCTTC. Amino acids: CASSHPGSGGHNEQFF.

The chain combines TRBV19 with TRBJ1-1; D perhaps matches TRBD1 (6 bases). The V end was cut by 1 base, the J end by 5 bases, with 17 bases between. The germline V gene encodes CDR1 LNHDA and CDR2 SQIVND (reference sequence). The CDR3 loop spans 16 amino acids. The CDR3 reads CASSIGPAGVRTEAFF. DNA of the CDR3: TGTGCCAGTAGTATAGGCCCGGCAGGGGTTAGAACTGAAGCTTTCTTT.

The rearrangement joins TRBV9 to TRBJ1-4; TRBD1 matches at 7 bases. V lost 3 bases and J lost 6; bases outside the gene matches: 5. Germline loops: CDR1 SGDLS, CDR2 YYNGEE. There are 14 residues in the CDR3. This CDR3 reads CASSATGDDEKLFF. The CDR3 coding sequence is TGTGCCAGCAGCGCAACAGGGGATGATGAAAAACTGTTTTTT.

The V and J genes are TRBV11-2 and TRBJ2-7; 12 nucleotides match TRBD2. After removal of 5 bases from V and 4 bases from J, the junction contained 3 bases not matched to a gene. Germline V CDR1 and CDR2: SGHAT, FQNNGV. The CDR3 covers 14 residues. The CDR3 loop is CASSLLAGGYEQYF. The CDR3 DNA sequence: TGTGCCAGCAGCCTCCTAGCGGGAGGGTACGAGCAGTACTTC.

The chain is built from TRBV3-1 (or the pseudogene TRBV3-2) and TRBJ2-1; TRBD2 agrees at 9 bases. This CDR3 comprises 15 residues. V shed 1 base, J shed 10 bases, and the junction held 8 bases outside the gene matches. CDR1 LGHDT and CDR2 YNNKEL come from the germline V gene (reference sequence). The CDR3 region is CASSQGGGGAREQFF. The CDR3 DNA reads TGTGCCAGCAGCCAAGGTGGCGGGGGGGCCAGGGAGCAGTTCTTC.

The V gene is TRBV27, the J gene TRBJ1-2; TRBD1 matches at 8 bases. CDR1 is MNHEY and CDR2 is SMNVEV in the germline V gene (reference sequence). This CDR3 is 13 amino acids long. J was trimmed by 7 bases and V by 6 bases; bases with no gene match: 7. The CDR3 DNA is TGTGCCAGCAGCTGGACAGGGTTCTCTGGCTACACCTTC. It yields the protein CASSWTGFSGYTF.

The chain has TRBV10-3 and TRBJ2-7; TRBD2 matches at 11 bases. The CDR3 length is 15 residues. Looked up from germline, CDR1 is ENHRY and CDR2 is SYGVKD. J lost 1 base, V lost 4 bases, and 3 bases had no gene match. The CDR3 spells CAISGGLAESYEQYF. Here the CDR3 DNA reads TGTGCCATCAGTGGGGGACTAGCGGAGTCCTACGAGCAGTACTTC.

The chain joins TRBV7-9 to TRBJ2-1; weak D call: TRBD2 (5 bases). V lost 4 bases to trimming and J lost 7 bases, with 17 bases between them. The CDR3 is made up of 15 amino acids. Germline V lookup: CDR1 SEHNR, CDR2 FQNEAQ (reference sequence). CDR3 nucleotide sequence: TGTGCCAGCAGCTCAGAAAGGTCAAGAGGGAATGAGCAGTTCTTC. This codes for CASSSERSRGNEQFF. The entire variable domain, with the rest obtained from reference TRBV7-9 and TRBJ2-1, is as follows: DTGVSQNPRHKITKRGQNVTFRCDPISEHNRLYWYRQTLGQGPEFLTYFQNEAQLEKSRLLSDRFSAERPKGSFSTLEIQRTEQGDSAMYLCASSSERSRGNEQFFGPGTRLTVL.

The CDR3 DNA reads as TGCAGCGTTATGGAAGCTCCGGGTTCGCAGTTCTTC. Translating gives CSVMEAPGSQFF. The rearrangement joins TRBV29-1 to TRBJ2-1; unclear D gene. CDR1 and CDR2 from the germline V gene are SQVTM and ANQGSEA. The germline V and J ends were trimmed by 5 bases and 12 bases, with 17 bases remaining between them. CDR3 length: 12 amino acids.

The V gene is TRBV5-1, the J gene TRBJ1-2; 8 nucleotides agree with TRBD1. Germline V gene data show CDR1 as SGHRS and CDR2 as YFSETQ. The CDR3 extends over 15 amino acids. Losses at the gene ends were 0 bases for V and 7 bases for J; bases not matched to a gene: 8. The CDR3, as DNA: TGCGCCAGCAGCTTGGCTGGGACAGGTGGTGGTGGCTACACCTTC. Residues: CASSLAGTGGGGYTF.

CDR3: CAWARQGGYEQYF. Written as DNA, the CDR3 is TGTGCCTGGGCCAGACAGGGAGGATACGAGCAGTACTTC. This sequence joins TRBV30 and TRBJ2-7; D might be TRBD1 (7 bases). The CDR3 sequence is 13 residues long. Germline lookup yields CDR1 GTSNPN and CDR2 SVGIG (reference sequence). The V end lost 5 bases, the J end lost 4 bases, and 15 bases lay between the germline ends. Using reference TRBV30 and TRBJ2-7 for the parts outside the CDR3, the full variable domain is SQTIHQWPATLVQPVGSPLSLECTVEGTSNPNLYWYRQAAGRGLQLLFYSVGIGQISSEVPQNLSASRPQDRQFILSSKKLLLSDSGFYLCAWARQGGYEQYFGPGTRLTVT.

The chain is built from TRBV5-1 and TRBJ2-2; tentative D call: TRBD2 (6 bases). Trimming took 3 bases from V and 6 from J, leaving 9 bases between them. Germline loops: CDR1 SGHRS, CDR2 YFSETQ. This CDR3 is 13 amino acids long. As DNA, the CDR3 is TGCGCCAGCAGCTCCAGGGACTCCGGGGAGCTGTTTTTT. Its translation is CASSSRDSGELFF.

This clone was seen a few times. The CDR3 DNA follows: TGTGCCAGCAGTTCGGGGAACTATAATTCACCCCTCCACTTT. Its protein is CASSSGNYNSPLHF. This chain links TRBV6-5 with TRBJ1-6; the D is unclear. CDR1 and CDR2 from the germline V gene are MNHEY and SVGAGI. The CDR3 loop spans 14 amino acids. Trimming shortened V by 4 bases and J by 3 bases, and 7 bases separated the two germline ends.

This sequence joins TRBV7-9 and TRBJ2-5; 11 positions match TRBD2. V lost 5 bases and J lost 1; bases outside the gene matches: 6. The length of the CDR3 is 16 residues. CDR1 and CDR2 (germline): SEHNR, FQNEAQ (reference sequence). The CDR3 DNA follows: TGTGCCAGCAGCCCAGGACTAGCGGGTTCCCAAGAGACCCAGTACTTC. Encoded protein: CASSPGLAGSQETQYF. Together with reference TRBV7-9 and TRBJ2-5, the CDR3 gives the full variable domain: DTGVSQNPRHKITKRGQNVTFRCDPISEHNRLYWYRQTLGQGPEFLTYFQNEAQLEKSRLLSDRFSAERPKGSFSTLEIQRTEQGDSAMYLCASSPGLAGSQETQYFGPGTRLLVL.

This clone was seen just once. The chain has TRBV4-1 and TRBJ2-5, with TRBD1 matching 8 bases. After removal of 3 bases from V and 2 bases from J, the junction contained 14 bases not matched to a gene. CDR1 MGHRA and CDR2 YSYEKL come from the germline V gene. The length of the CDR3 is 18 residues. CDR3 protein: CASSHPNFRGRRQETQYF. The CDR3 nucleotides are TGCGCCAGCAGCCACCCCAACTTCAGGGGGCGGAGGCAAGAGACCCAGTACTTC.

V usage is TRBV3-1 (or the pseudogene TRBV3-2) and J usage is TRBJ1-2; the D gene is possibly TRBD1 (5 bases). Per germline, CDR1 LGHDT and CDR2 YNNKEL (reference sequence). The V end was cut by 0 bases, the J end by 9 bases, with 17 bases between. The CDR3 sequence is 15 residues long. The DNA for the CDR3 is TGTGCCAGCAGCCAAGAGGAGAACAGGCCTAGGAGCTACACCTTC. It translates to CASSQEENRPRSYTF.

The V call is TRBV15, the J call TRBJ1-3, with D perhaps matching TRBD1 (5 bases). V shed 1 base and J shed 2 bases, with 12 bases lying between them. Per the germline V gene, CDR1 is LNHNV and CDR2 is YYDKDF (reference sequence). The CDR3 spans 16 residues. DNA of the CDR3: TGTGCCACCAGCAGAGTTTCCCCGGGGGCTGGAAACACCATATATTTT. This codes for CATSRVSPGAGNTIYF. Variable domain in full (rest from reference TRBV15 and TRBJ1-3): DAMVIQNPRYQVTQFGKPVTLSCSQTLNHNVMYWYQQKSSQAPKLLFHYYDKDFNNEADTPDNFQSRRPNTSFCFLDIRSPGLGDTAMYLCATSRVSPGAGNTIYFGEGSWLTVV.

The chain has TRBV6-6 and TRBJ1-1, with D perhaps matching TRBD1 (5 bases). Germline V gene data show CDR1 as MNHNY and CDR2 as SVGAGI (reference sequence). This CDR3 spans 14 amino acids. The V and J ends lost 0 bases and 7 bases respectively, with 12 bases between them. For the CDR3, the DNA is TGTGCCAGCAGTTACTCGACAACAGGTGATGAAGCTTTCTTT. This codes for CASSYSTTGDEAFF.